This entry concerns a single T cell receptor (beta chain). Method: immunoSEQ multiplex PCR; TCRdb's copy keeps in-frame clones and lacks some. The data hold around 58,000 clones, with roughly 90% observed a single time. Germline V lookup: CDR1 SGHDT, CDR2 YYEEEE. CDR3 length: 15 amino acids. Trimming shortened V by 3 bases and J by 4 bases, and 17 bases separated the two germline ends. The record originates from a study of blood T cell repertoires in COVID-19. Study background: Samples representing acute and convalescent COVID-19 were sourced from the United States, Italy and Spain.

V usage is TRBV5-6 and J usage is TRBJ2-7; D might be TRBD1 (5 bases). Sequencing used peripheral blood. This receptor was taken from a man aged 55 to 69 with active COVID-19. The CDR3 sequence: CASSSLVQGNYEQYF. The DNA of the CDR3 is TGTGCCAGCAGCTCGTTAGTGCAGGGAAATTACGAGCAGTACTTC.